A selection of T cell receptor beta chains follows, all from one sample in a study of blood T cell repertoires in COVID-19. The method was immunoSEQ multiplex PCR; TCRdb's version includes in-frame clones alone and lacks a portion of them. The repertoire includes about 190,000 clones, around 85% of them detected once, and roughly 3% sits in the top ten. The source material was PBMCs or T cells enriched from blood (not recorded which). These receptors were obtained from a woman aged 30 to 39 who had recovered from COVID-19. The CDR3 runs from the conserved cysteine through the conserved F or W. Only some rows state a clone size, as once, few, many or a class for expanded clones.

v_gene,j_gene,abundance,CDR3aa
TRBV9,TRBJ1-6,-,CASGKVRGTLHF
TRBV18,TRBJ1-1,-,CASSPTGGTEAFF
TRBV28,TRBJ1-1,-,CASSWGPGRGPEAFF
TRBV12-5,TRBJ2-1,-,CASAQVAGKVYNEQFF
TRBV7-2,TRBJ2-2,-,CASSPRDRGNTGELFF
TRBV19,TRBJ1-2,-,CASSIGGQGMYGYTF
TRBV23-1,TRBJ2-5,-,CASSQSAGRQPEGETQYF
TRBV5-6,TRBJ1-2,-,CASNTGGNYGYTF
TRBV6-9,TRBJ2-1,few,CASCELAGAGSYNEQFF
TRBV9,TRBJ2-1,-,CASSTGTGPYNEQFF
TRBV30,TRBJ2-3,-,CAWSGRAVTDTQYF
TRBV5-4,TRBJ1-2,once,CASSQDRNYGYTF
TRBV6-2/TRBV6-3,TRBJ1-2,-,CASSYPSTVNYGYTF
TRBV28,TRBJ1-2,-,CASRPTGGHNYGYTF
TRBV5-1,TRBJ2-7,-,CASSWTGAPYEQYF